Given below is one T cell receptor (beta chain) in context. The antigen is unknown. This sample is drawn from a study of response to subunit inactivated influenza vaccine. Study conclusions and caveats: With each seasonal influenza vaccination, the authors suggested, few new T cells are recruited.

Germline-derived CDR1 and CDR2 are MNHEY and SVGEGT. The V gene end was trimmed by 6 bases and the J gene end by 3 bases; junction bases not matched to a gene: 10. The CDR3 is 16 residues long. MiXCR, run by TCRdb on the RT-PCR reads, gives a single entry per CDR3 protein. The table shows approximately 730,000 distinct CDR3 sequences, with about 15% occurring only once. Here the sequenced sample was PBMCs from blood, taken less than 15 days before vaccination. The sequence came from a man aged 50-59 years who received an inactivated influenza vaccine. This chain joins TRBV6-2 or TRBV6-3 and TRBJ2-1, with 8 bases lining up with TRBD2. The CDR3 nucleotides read TGTGCCAGCAGCAGATCCGGGACTAGGGACTACAATGAGCAGTTCTTC. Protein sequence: CASSRSGTRDYNEQFF.